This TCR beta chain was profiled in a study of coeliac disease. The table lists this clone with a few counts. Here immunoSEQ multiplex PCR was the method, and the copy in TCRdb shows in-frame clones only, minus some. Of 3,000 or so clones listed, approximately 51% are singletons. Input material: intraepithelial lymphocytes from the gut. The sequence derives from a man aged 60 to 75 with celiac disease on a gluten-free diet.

In nucleotides, the CDR3 is TGTGCCAGCAGCCTAGCGGGGGTCCGGGGAGCTGTTTTT. Its protein product is CASSLAGVRGAVF. The gene calls are TRBV12-1 and TRBJ2-2; the DNA was not used to check the table's D call, TRBD2. TRBV12-1 is a pseudogene segment. This CDR3 has 13 amino acids.